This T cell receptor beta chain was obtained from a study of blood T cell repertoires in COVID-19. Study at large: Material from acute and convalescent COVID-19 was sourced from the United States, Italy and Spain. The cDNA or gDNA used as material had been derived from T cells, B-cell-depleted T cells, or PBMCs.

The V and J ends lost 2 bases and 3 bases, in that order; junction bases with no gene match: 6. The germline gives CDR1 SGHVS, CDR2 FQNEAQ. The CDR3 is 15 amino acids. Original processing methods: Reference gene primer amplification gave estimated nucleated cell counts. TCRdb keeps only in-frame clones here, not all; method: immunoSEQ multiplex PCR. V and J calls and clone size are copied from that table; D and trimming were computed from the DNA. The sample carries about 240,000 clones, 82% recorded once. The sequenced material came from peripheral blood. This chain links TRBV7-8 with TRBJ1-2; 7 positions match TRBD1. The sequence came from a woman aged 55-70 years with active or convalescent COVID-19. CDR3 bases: TGTGCCAGCAGCTTACTGACAGGGTCCTACTATGGCTACACCTTC. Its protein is CASSLLTGSYYGYTF.